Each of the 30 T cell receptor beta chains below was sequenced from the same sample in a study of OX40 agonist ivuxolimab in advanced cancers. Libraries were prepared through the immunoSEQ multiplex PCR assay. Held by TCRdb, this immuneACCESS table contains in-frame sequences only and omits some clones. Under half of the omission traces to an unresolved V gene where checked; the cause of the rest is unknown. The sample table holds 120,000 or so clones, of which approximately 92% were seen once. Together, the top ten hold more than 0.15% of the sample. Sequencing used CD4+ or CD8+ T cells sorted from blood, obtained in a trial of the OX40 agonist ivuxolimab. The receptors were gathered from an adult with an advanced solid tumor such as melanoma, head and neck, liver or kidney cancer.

The CDR3 region has the DNA TGTGCCAGTAGTGCGTACCCCGATCAGCCCCAGCATTTT. It codes for CASSAYPDQPQHF. The gene calls are TRBV19 and TRBJ1-5, with D uncertain. The CDR3 sequence is 13 residues long. Trimming shortened V by 5 bases and J by 5 bases, and 10 bases separated the two germline ends. Germline CDR1 is LNHDA and CDR2 is SQIVND (reference sequence).

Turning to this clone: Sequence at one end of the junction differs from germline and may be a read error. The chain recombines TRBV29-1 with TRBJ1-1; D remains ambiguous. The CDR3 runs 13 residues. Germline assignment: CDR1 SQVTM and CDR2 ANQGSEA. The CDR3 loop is CSVVRSMNAEAFF. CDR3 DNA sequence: TGCAGCGTTGTAAGGTCCATGAACGCTGAAGCTTTCTTT. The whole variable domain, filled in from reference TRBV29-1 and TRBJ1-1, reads SAVISQKPSRDICQRGTSLTIQCQVDSQVTMMFWYRQQPGQSLTLIATANQGSEATYESGFVIDKFPISRPNLTFSTLTVSNMSPEDSSIYLCSVVRSMNAEAFFGQGTRLTVV.

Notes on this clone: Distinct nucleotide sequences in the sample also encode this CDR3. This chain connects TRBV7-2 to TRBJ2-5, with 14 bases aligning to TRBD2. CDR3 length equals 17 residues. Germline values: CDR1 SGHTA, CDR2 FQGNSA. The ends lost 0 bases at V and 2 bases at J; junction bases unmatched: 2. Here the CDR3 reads CASSLARLAGGQETQYF. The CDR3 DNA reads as TGTGCCAGCAGCTTAGCGCGACTAGCGGGAGGGCAAGAGACCCAGTACTTC.

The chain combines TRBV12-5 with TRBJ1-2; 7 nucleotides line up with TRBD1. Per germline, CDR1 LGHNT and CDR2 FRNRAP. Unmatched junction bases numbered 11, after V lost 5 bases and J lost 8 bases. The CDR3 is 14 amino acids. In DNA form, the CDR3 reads TGTGCTAGTGGTAACGGCGAGGGGGCGGAGGGCTACACCTTC. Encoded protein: CASGNGEGAEGYTF. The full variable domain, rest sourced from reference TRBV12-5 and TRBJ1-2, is DARVTQTPRHKVTEMGQEVTMRCQPILGHNTVFWYRQTMMQGLELLAYFRNRAPLDDSGMPKDRFSAEMPDATLATLKIQPSEPRDSAVYFCASGNGEGAEGYTFGSGTRLTVV.

Here the CDR3 reads CASRRTSGSSYEQYF. In nucleotides, the CDR3 is TGCGCCAGCAGGCGGACTAGCGGGAGCTCCTACGAGCAGTACTTC. The genes are TRBV4-1 and TRBJ2-7; 13 nucleotides align to TRBD2. V lost 6 bases, J lost 0 bases, and 2 bases stayed unmatched. Germline V gene sequence: CDR1 MGHRA, CDR2 YSYEKL. The CDR3 runs 15 residues.

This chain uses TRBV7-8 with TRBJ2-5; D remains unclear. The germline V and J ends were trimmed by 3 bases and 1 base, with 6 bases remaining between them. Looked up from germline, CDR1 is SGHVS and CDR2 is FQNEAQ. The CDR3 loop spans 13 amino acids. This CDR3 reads CASSFSSQETQYF. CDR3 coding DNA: TGTGCCAGCAGCTTTTCGTCCCAAGAGACCCAGTACTTC.

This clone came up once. The CDR3 nucleotides read TGTGCCAGCTCACCGGGGGGATTTGGCGGCTACACCTTC. It is translated as CASSPGGFGGYTF. This chain uses TRBV18 with TRBJ1-2; D possibly corresponds to TRBD1 (5 bases). V was pared by 3 bases and J by 8 bases, with 13 bases between. CDR3 length: 13 residues. The germline V gene encodes CDR1 KGHSH and CDR2 LQKENI.

The CDR3 bases are TGTGCCAGCAGTCCGATTGAGTCGAACACTGAAGCTTTCTTT. Translated: CASSPIESNTEAFF. The J gene is TRBJ1-1, the V gene TRBV28; D unclear. The V end was cut by 5 bases, the J end by 1 base, with 11 bases between. Germline CDR1 and CDR2: MDHEN and SYDVKM. The CDR3 sequence is 14 residues long.

The DNA for the CDR3 is TGTGCCAGCAGTGGACGTGGGGAAAAACTGTTTTTT. Its translation: CASSGRGEKLFF. The chain links TRBV2 to TRBJ1-4; the D is unclear. Germline CDR1 SNHLY, CDR2 FYNNEI. V gave up 4 bases and J gave up 8 bases, with 8 bases separating them. The CDR3 consists of 12 residues.

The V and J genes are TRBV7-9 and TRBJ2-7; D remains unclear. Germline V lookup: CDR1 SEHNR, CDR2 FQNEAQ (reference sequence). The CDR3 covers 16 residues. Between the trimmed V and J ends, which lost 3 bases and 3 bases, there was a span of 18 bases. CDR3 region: CASSLSGGISGYEQYF. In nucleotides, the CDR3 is TGTGCCAGCAGCTTGTCCGGTGGGATCAGTGGCTACGAGCAGTACTTC.

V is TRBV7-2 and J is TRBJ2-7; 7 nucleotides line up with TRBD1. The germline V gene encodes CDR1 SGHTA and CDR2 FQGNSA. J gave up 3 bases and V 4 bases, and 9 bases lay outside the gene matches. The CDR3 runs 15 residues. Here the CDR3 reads CASSSRGQGVYEQYF. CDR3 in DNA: TGTGCCAGCAGCTCTAGGGGGCAGGGGGTCTACGAGCAGTACTTC. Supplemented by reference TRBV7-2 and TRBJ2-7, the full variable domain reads GAGVSQSPSNKVTEKGKDVELRCDPISGHTALYWYRQSLGQGLEFLIYFQGNSAPDKSGLPSDRFSAERTGGSVSTLTIQRTQQEDSAVYLCASSSRGQGVYEQYFGPGTRLTVT.

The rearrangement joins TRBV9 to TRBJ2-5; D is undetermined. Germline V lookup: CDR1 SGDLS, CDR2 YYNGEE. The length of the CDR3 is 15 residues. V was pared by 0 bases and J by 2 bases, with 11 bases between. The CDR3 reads CASSVGIGPQETQYF. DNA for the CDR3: TGTGCCAGCAGCGTAGGTATAGGCCCACAAGAGACCCAGTACTTC.

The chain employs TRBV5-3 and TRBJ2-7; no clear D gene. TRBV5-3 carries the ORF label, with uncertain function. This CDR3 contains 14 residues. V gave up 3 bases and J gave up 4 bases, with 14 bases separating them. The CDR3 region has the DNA TGTGCCAGAAGCTCCCTAGAATCTCGGTACGAGCAGTACTTC. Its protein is CARSSLESRYEQYF.

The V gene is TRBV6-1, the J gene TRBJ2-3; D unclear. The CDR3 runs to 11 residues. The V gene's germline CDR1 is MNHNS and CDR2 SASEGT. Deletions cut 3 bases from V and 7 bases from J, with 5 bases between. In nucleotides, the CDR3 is TGTGCCAGCAGTGACGAGAATACGCAGTATTTT. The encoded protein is CASSDENTQYF.

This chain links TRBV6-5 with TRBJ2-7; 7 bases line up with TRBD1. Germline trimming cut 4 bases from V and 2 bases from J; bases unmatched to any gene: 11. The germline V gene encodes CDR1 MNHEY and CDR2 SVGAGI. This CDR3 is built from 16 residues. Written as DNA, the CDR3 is TGTGCCAGCAGTTTGGACACCGGGACAGCAGCCTACGAGCAGTACTTC. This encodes CASSLDTGTAAYEQYF.

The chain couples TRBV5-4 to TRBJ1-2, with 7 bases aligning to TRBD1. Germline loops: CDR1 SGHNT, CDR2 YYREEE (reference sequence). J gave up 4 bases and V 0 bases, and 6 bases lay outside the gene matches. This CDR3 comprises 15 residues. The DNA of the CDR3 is TGTGCCAGCAGCTTGGTAGGGGGCAAGGGCTATGGCTACACCTTC. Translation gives CASSLVGGKGYGYTF.

The CDR3 loop is CASSPGTSANYGYTF. Written as DNA, the CDR3 is TGTGCCAGCAGCCCCGGGACAAGCGCTAACTATGGCTACACCTTC. The V gene is TRBV5-5, the J gene TRBJ1-2, with D possibly TRBD1 on 6 matching bases. This CDR3 has 15 amino acids. V was pared by 4 bases and J by 0 bases, with 13 bases between. Germline V gene lookup returns CDR1 SGHKS and CDR2 YYEKEE (reference sequence). The full variable domain, with the rest looked up from reference TRBV5-5 and TRBJ1-2, is DAGVTQSPTHLIKTRGQQVTLRCSPISGHKSVSWYQQVLGQGPQFIFQYYEKEERGRGNFPDRFSARQFPNYSSELNVNALLLGDSALYLCASSPGTSANYGYTFGSGTRLTVV.

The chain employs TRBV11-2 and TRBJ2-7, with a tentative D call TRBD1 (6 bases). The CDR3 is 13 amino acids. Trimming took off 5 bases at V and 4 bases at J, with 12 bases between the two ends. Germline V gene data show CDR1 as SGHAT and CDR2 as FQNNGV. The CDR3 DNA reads TGTGCCAGCAGCCCCGCAGGGGAATACGAGCAGTACTTC. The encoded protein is CASSPAGEYEQYF. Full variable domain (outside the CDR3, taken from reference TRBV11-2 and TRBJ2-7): EAGVAQSPRYKIIEKRQSVAFWCNPISGHATLYWYQQILGQGPKLLIQFQNNGVVDDSQLPKDRFSAERLKGVDSTLKIQPAKLEDSAVYLCASSPAGEYEQYFGPGTRLTVT.

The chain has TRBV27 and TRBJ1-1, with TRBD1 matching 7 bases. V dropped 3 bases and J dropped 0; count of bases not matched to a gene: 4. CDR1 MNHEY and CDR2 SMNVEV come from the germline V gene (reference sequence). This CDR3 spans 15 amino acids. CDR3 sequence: CASSFRGGMNTEAFF. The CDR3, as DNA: TGTGCCAGCAGTTTCAGGGGGGGTATGAACACTGAAGCTTTCTTT.

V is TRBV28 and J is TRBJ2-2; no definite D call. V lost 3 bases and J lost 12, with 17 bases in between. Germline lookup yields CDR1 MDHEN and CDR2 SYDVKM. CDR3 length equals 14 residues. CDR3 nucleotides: TGTGCCAGCAGTTTGGAAGTACCCCGAGCCCAGCTGTTTTTT. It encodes CASSLEVPRAQLFF.

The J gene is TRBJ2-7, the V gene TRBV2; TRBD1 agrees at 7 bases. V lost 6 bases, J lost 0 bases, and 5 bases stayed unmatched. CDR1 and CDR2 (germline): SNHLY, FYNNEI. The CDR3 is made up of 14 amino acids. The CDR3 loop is CASSSGGSSYEQYF. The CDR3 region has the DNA TGTGCCAGCAGCTCAGGGGGAAGCTCCTACGAGCAGTACTTC.

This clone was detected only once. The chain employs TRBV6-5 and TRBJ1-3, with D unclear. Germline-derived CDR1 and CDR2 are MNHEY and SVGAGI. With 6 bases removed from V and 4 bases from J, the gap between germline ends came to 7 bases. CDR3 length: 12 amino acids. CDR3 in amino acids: CASSPRGNTIYF. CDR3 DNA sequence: TGTGCCAGCAGCCCTAGGGGAAACACCATATATTTT.

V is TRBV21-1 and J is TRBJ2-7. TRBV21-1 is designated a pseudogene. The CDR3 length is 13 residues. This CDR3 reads CASSRRSVYEQYF. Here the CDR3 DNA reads TGTGCCAGCAGCAGACGGTCCGTCTACGAGCAGTACTTC.

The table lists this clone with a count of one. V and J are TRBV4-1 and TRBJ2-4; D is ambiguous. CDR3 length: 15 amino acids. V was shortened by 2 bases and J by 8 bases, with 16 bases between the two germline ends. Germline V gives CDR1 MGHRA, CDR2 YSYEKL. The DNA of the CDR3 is TGCGCCAGCAGCCAAAACTATCCCTCCTGGGACATTCAGTACTTC. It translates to CASSQNYPSWDIQYF.

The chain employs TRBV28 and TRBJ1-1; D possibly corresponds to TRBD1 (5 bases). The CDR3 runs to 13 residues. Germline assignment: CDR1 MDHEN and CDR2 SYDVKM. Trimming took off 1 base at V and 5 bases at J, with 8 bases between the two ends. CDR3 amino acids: CASSLYGGTEAFF. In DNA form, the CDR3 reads TGTGCCAGCAGTTTATATGGGGGGACTGAAGCTTTCTTT.

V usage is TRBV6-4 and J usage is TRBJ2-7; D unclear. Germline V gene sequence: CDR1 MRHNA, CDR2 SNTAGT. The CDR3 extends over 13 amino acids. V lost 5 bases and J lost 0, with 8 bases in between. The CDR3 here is CASSYESSYEQYF. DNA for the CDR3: TGTGCCAGCAGTTATGAGAGCTCCTACGAGCAGTACTTC.

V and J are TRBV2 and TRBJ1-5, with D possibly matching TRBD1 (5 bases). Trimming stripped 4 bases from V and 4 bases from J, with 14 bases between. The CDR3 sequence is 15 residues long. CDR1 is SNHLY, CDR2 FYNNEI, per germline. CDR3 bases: TGTGCCAGCAGTGCGGGCAGGGCTACTAATCAGCCCCAGCATTTT. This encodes CASSAGRATNQPQHF. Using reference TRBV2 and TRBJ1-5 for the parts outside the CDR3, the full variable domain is EPEVTQTPSHQVTQMGQEVILRCVPISNHLYFYWYRQILGQKVEFLVSFYNNEISEKSEIFDDQFSVERPDGSNFTLKIRSTKLEDSAMYFCASSAGRATNQPQHFGDGTRLSIL.

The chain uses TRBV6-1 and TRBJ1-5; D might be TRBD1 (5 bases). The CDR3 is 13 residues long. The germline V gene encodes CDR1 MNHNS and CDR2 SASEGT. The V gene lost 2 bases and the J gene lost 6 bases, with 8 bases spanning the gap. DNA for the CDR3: TGTGCCAGCAGTGAATCGCAGGGTCAGCCCCAGCATTTT. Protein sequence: CASSESQGQPQHF.

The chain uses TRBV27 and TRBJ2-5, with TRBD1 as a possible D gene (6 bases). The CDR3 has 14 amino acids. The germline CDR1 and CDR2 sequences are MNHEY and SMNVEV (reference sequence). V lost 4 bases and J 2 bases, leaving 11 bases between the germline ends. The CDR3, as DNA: TGTGCCAGCAGTTCTACAGGGCGGCAAGAGACCCAGTACTTC. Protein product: CASSSTGRQETQYF.

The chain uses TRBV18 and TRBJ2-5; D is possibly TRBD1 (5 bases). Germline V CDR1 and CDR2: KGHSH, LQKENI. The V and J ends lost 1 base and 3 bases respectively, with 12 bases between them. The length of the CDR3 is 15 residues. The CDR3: CASSPRVGEEETQYF. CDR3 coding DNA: TGTGCCAGCTCACCACGAGTAGGGGAAGAAGAGACCCAGTACTTC.